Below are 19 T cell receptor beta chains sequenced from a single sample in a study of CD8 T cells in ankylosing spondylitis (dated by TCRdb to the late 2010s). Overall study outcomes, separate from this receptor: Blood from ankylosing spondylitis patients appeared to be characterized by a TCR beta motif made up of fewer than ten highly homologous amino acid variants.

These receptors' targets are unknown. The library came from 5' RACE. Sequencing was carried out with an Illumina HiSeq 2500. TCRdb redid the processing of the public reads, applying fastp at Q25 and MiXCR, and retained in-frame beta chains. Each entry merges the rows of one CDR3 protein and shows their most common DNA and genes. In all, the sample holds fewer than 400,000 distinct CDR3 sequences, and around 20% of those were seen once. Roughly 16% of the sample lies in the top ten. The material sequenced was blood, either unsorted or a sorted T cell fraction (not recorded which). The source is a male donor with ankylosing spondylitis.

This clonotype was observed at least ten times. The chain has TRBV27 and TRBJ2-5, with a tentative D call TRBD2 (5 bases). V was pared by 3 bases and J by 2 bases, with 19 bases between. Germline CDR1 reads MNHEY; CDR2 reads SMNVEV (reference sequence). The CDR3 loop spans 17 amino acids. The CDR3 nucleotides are TGTGCCAGCAGTTTGGCCGCCCGGGGAGCGTATCAAGAGACCCAGTACTTC. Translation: CASSLAARGAYQETQYF.

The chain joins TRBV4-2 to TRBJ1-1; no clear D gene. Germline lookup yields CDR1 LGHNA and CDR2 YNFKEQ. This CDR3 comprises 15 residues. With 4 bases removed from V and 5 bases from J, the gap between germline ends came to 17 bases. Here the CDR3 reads CASSLEPTTLTEAFF. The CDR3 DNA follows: TGTGCCAGCAGCCTCGAACCAACGACGTTGACTGAAGCTTTCTTT.

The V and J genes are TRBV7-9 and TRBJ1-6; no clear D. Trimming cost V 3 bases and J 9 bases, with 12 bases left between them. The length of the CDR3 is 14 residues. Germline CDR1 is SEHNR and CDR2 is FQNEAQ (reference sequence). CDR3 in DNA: TGTGCCAGCAGCTTTACCCAATGGACTTCACCCCTCCACTTT. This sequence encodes CASSFTQWTSPLHF.

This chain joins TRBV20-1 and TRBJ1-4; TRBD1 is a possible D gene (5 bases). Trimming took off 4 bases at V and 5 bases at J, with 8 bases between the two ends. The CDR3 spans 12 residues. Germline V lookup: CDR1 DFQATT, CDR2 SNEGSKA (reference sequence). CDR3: CSATRENEKLFF. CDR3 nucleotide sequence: TGCAGTGCTACCAGGGAAAATGAAAAACTGTTTTTT.

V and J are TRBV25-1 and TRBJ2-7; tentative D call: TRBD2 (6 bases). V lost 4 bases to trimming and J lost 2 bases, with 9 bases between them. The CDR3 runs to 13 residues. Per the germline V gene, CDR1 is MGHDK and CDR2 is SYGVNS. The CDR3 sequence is CASSGRGTYEQYF. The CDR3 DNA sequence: TGTGCCAGCAGTGGCCGGGGGACCTACGAGCAGTACTTC.

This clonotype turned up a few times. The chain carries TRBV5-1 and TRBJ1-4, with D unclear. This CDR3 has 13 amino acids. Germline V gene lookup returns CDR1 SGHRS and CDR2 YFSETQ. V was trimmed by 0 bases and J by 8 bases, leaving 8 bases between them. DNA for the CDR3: TGCGCCAGCAGCTTGGAAGTGGCAGAAAAACTGTTTTTT. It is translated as CASSLEVAEKLFF.

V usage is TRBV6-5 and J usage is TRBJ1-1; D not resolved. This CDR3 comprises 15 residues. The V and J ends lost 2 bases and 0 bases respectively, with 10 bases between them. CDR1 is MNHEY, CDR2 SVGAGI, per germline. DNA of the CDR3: TGTGCCAGCAGTTACGCGATGAGAGTGAACACTGAAGCTTTCTTT. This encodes CASSYAMRVNTEAFF.

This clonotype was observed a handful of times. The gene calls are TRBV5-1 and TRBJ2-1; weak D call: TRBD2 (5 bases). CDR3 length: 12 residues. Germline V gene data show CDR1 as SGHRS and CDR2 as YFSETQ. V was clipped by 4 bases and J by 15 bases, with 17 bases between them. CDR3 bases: TGCGCCAGCAGCATCCGCAACGGACTCCTGTTCTTC. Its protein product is CASSIRNGLLFF.

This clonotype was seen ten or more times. CDR3 protein: CASSPRGKSYNEQFF. The CDR3 DNA sequence: TGTGCCAGCAGCCCCCGAGGCAAGTCCTACAATGAGCAGTTCTTC. V is TRBV7-3 and J is TRBJ2-1; D is ambiguous. Deletions cut 5 bases from V and 1 base from J, with 12 bases between. The CDR3 is 15 residues long. Germline-derived CDR1 and CDR2 are SGHTA and FQGTGA.

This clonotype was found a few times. The CDR3 sequence is CSARYTTGAYGYTF. The CDR3 bases are TGCAGTGCTAGATACACGACAGGGGCCTATGGCTACACCTTC. The chain employs TRBV20-1 and TRBJ1-2; TRBD1 agrees at 8 bases. V lost 2 bases to trimming and J lost 4 bases; unmatched junction nucleotides: 6. CDR3 length equals 14 residues. Looked up from germline, CDR1 is DFQATT and CDR2 is SNEGSKA (reference sequence).

The CDR3 sequence: CASRGRLAYEQYF. Here the CDR3 DNA reads TGTGCCAGCAGGGGCAGACTAGCCTACGAGCAGTACTTC. The genes are TRBV28 and TRBJ2-7, with D maybe TRBD2 (6 bases). This CDR3 has 13 amino acids. V lost 6 bases and J lost 2, with 11 bases in between. Germline V lookup: CDR1 MDHEN, CDR2 SYDVKM.

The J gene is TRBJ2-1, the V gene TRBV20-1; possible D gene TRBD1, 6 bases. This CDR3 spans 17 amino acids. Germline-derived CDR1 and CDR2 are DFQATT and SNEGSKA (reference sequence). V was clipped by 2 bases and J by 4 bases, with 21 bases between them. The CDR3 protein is CSARPLGGESLYNEQFF. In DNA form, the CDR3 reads TGCAGTGCTAGACCCCTAGGGGGAGAGTCCCTTTACAATGAGCAGTTCTTC.

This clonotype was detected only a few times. The DNA of the CDR3 is TGTGCCAGCAGCCAAGCCGGGACAGGCCGCAATGAGCAGTTCTTC. This codes for CASSQAGTGRNEQFF. V gene TRBV3-1 combines with J gene TRBJ2-1; 8 bases are shared with TRBD1. This CDR3 comprises 15 residues. The germline V gene has CDR1 LGHDT and CDR2 YNNKEL (reference sequence). J was trimmed by 6 bases and V by 1 base; bases with no gene match: 5.

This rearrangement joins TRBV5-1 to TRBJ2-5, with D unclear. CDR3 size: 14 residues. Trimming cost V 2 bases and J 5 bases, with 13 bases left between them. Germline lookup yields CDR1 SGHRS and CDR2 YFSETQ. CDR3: CASSLNTFGETQYF. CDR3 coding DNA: TGCGCCAGCAGCTTAAACACATTCGGGGAGACCCAGTACTTC.

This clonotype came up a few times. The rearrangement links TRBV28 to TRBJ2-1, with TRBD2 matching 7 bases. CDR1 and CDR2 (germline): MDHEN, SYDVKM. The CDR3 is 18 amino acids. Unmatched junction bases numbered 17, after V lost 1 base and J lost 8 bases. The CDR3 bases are TGTGCCAGCAGTTTATCGGGCTTCGCGGGAGCGGGTAGGGATGAGCAGTTCTTC. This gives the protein CASSLSGFAGAGRDEQFF.

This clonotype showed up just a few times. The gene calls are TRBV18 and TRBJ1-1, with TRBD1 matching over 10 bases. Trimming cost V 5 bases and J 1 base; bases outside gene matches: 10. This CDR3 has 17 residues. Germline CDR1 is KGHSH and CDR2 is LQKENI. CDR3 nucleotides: TGTGCCAGCTCATCCTCCGGGACAGGGGTAACGAACACTGAAGCTTTCTTT. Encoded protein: CASSSSGTGVTNTEAFF.

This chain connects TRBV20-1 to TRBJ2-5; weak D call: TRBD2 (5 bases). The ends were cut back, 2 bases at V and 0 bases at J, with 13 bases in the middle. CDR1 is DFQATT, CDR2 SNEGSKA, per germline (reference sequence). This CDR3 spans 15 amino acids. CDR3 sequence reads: CSARSSSNYQETQYF. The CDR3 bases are TGCAGTGCTAGAAGTTCTAGCAACTACCAAGAGACCCAGTACTTC.

CDR3 protein: CASSLSRGHDEQYF. Here the CDR3 DNA reads TGTGCCAGCAGTTTAAGCAGGGGGCACGACGAGCAGTACTTC. The gene calls are TRBV27 and TRBJ2-7; 8 bases align to TRBD1. The CDR3 covers 14 residues. The ends lost 2 bases at V and 5 bases at J; junction bases unmatched: 5. Germline V CDR1 and CDR2: MNHEY, SMNVEV (reference sequence).

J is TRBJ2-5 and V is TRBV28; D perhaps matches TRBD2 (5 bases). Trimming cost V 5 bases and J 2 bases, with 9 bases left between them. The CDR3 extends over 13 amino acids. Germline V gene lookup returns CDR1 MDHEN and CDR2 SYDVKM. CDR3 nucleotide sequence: TGTGCCAGCAGTCTGGACTTGCAAGAGACCCAGTACTTC. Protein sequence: CASSLDLQETQYF.